One sample yielded the 25 T cell receptor beta chains listed below, sequenced in a study of blood T cell repertoires in COVID-19. TCRdb keeps only in-frame clones here, not all; method: immunoSEQ multiplex PCR. The table lists some 250,000 clones, roughly nine tenths of them singletons. Sequencing input: PBMCs or T cells enriched from blood (not recorded which). The receptors derive from a woman in her twenties or thirties with acute COVID-19.

The chain has TRBV19 and TRBJ2-1, with D uncertain. CDR3 size: 14 residues. V gave up 4 bases and J gave up 0 bases, with 7 bases separating them. The V gene's germline CDR1 is LNHDA and CDR2 SQIVND (reference sequence). The CDR3 coding sequence is TGTGCCAGTAGTAGAACCAGCTCCTACAATGAGCAGTTCTTC. It codes for CASSRTSSYNEQFF.

The J gene is TRBJ1-4, the V gene TRBV2; perhaps TRBD1 as D (5 bases). Deletions cut 3 bases from V and 0 bases from J, with 8 bases between. Germline lookup yields CDR1 SNHLY and CDR2 FYNNEI. CDR3 length: 15 residues. In nucleotides, the CDR3 is TGTGCCAGCAGTGATCCGGGGGCAACTAATGAAAAACTGTTTTTT. Protein product: CASSDPGATNEKLFF. The whole variable domain, remainder taken from reference TRBV2 and TRBJ1-4, is EPEVTQTPSHQVTQMGQEVILRCVPISNHLYFYWYRQILGQKVEFLVSFYNNEISEKSEIFDDQFSVERPDGSNFTLKIRSTKLEDSAMYFCASSDPGATNEKLFFGSGTQLSVL.

The chain is built from TRBV6-2 or TRBV6-3 and TRBJ1-1; D call uncertain. V dropped 5 bases and J dropped 4 bases, with 11 bases sitting between them. CDR3 length: 13 amino acids. Per germline, CDR1 MNHEY and CDR2 SVGEGT. CDR3: CASSHESGTEAFF. Written as DNA, the CDR3 is TGTGCCAGCAGTCACGAATCCGGCACTGAAGCTTTCTTT.

V is TRBV7-9 and J is TRBJ2-7; 11 bases align to TRBD2. Germline V gene data show CDR1 as SEHNR and CDR2 as FQNEAQ (reference sequence). With V trimmed by 4 bases and J by 2 bases, 10 bases remained unmatched. The CDR3 has 17 amino acids. The chain's CDR3 is CASSSTFSGGDPYEQYF. The CDR3 bases are TGTGCCAGCAGCTCTACCTTTAGCGGGGGGGACCCCTACGAGCAGTACTTC.

This clone is a singleton in its sample. The J gene is TRBJ2-7, the V gene TRBV28; 8 bases match TRBD1. CDR3 length: 15 residues. The V gene end was trimmed by 2 bases and the J gene end by 2 bases; junction bases not matched to a gene: 5. CDR1 is MDHEN, CDR2 SYDVKM, per germline. The CDR3, as DNA: TGTGCCAGCAGTTTAGGGGTGGACAGGGCCTACGAGCAGTACTTC. Protein sequence: CASSLGVDRAYEQYF.

The J gene is TRBJ2-5, the V gene TRBV4-1; unclear D gene. This CDR3 is 19 amino acids long. CDR1 and CDR2 (germline): MGHRA, YSYEKL. V was pared by 4 bases and J by 5 bases, with 29 bases between. This CDR3 reads CASSPPGVAPKKRSETQYF. The CDR3 region has the DNA TGCGCCAGCAGCCCGCCGGGTGTCGCCCCAAAGAAACGTTCGGAGACCCAGTACTTC.

This clone came up a few times. V is TRBV18 and J is TRBJ2-7; D remains ambiguous. The length of the CDR3 is 13 residues. Germline CDR1 KGHSH, CDR2 LQKENI. V shed 2 bases and J shed 2 bases, with 7 bases lying between them. The CDR3 coding sequence is TGTGCCAGCTCACCATCCCCAGCCTACGAGCAGTACTTC. Amino acids: CASSPSPAYEQYF.

V and J are TRBV12-5 and TRBJ2-3; D not certain. Trimming shortened V by 0 bases and J by 3 bases, and 10 bases separated the two germline ends. The CDR3 totals 15 residues. Germline V gives CDR1 LGHNT, CDR2 FRNRAP. CDR3: CASGLVQWATDTQYF. The CDR3 nucleotides read TGTGCTAGTGGTTTGGTACAGTGGGCGACAGATACGCAGTATTTT.

This clone has more than one count but fewer than ten. CDR3 DNA: TGTGCCAGTAGTATCCAGGGATCTTCCTACGAGCAGTACTTC. Its protein is CASSIQGSSYEQYF. The rearrangement uses TRBV19 and TRBJ2-7; a weak D match, TRBD1 (5 bases). Trimming removed 3 bases from V and 1 base from J, with 10 bases in between. The CDR3 contains 14 residues. Germline V lookup: CDR1 LNHDA, CDR2 SQIVND (reference sequence).

This chain's CDR3 is CASSESRDQPQHF. In DNA, the CDR3 is TGCGCCAGCAGTGAGTCGCGGGATCAGCCCCAGCATTTT. The chain employs TRBV10-1 and TRBJ1-5, with D unresolved. The V gene's germline CDR1 is WNHNN and CDR2 SYGVQD (reference sequence). The CDR3 runs to 13 residues. Trimming cost V 0 bases and J 5 bases, with 5 bases left between them.

The J gene is TRBJ1-2, the V gene TRBV29-1; D may be TRBD1 (5 bases). The CDR3 consists of 17 residues. Germline V gene sequence: CDR1 SQVTM, CDR2 ANQGSEA. The V end was cut by 0 bases, the J end by 2 bases, with 19 bases between. CDR3 nucleotide sequence: TGCAGCGTTGAAGATCTAGGGGTTTTATTCTTGAACTATGGCTACACCTTC. It codes for CSVEDLGVLFLNYGYTF.

This chain uses TRBV6-4 with TRBJ2-5; 11 bases are a match to TRBD2. Germline loops: CDR1 MRHNA, CDR2 SNTAGT. The CDR3 is made up of 15 amino acids. With 4 bases clipped from V and 2 bases from J, the junction kept 3 bases outside the gene matches. The CDR3 DNA reads TGTGCCAGCAGTGTGACTAGCGGGGAGCAAGAGACCCAGTACTTC. Translation: CASSVTSGEQETQYF.

The rearrangement joins TRBV6-5 to TRBJ2-2, with 7 bases fitting TRBD1. The CDR3 extends over 15 amino acids. The V gene's germline CDR1 is MNHEY and CDR2 SVGAGI. After removal of 6 bases from V and 0 bases from J, the junction contained 4 bases not matched to a gene. The CDR3 region has the DNA TGTGCCAGCAGCCTCGGGACAGCGAACACCGGGGAGCTGTTTTTT. Its translation is CASSLGTANTGELFF.

The V gene is TRBV21-1, the J gene TRBJ1-6; TRBD1, the D gene given by the table, was not confirmed from the DNA. TRBV21-1 is an annotated pseudogene. The CDR3 is 12 residues long. In DNA, the CDR3 is TGTGCCAGCGGGGACAGGAATTCACCCCTCCACTTT. This encodes CASGDRNSPLHF.

The V and J genes are TRBV7-2 and TRBJ1-1; 7 bases map to TRBD1. After removal of 5 bases from V and 1 base from J, the junction contained 4 bases not matched to a gene. This CDR3 has 14 residues. Germline V gene sequence: CDR1 SGHTA, CDR2 FQGNSA. The CDR3 bases are TGTGCCAGCAGCGGAAGACAGGGGAACACTGAAGCTTTCTTT. Its translation: CASSGRQGNTEAFF.

This clone occurred once. V gene TRBV2 combines with J gene TRBJ1-6; a weak D match, TRBD1 (6 bases). Looked up from germline, CDR1 is SNHLY and CDR2 is FYNNEI. The length of the CDR3 is 16 residues. V shed 3 bases and J shed 8 bases, with 17 bases lying between them. CDR3 DNA: TGTGCCAGCAGTGATCCCGGACAGCCTTCGGATTCACCCCTCCACTTT. Residues: CASSDPGQPSDSPLHF.

V is TRBV5-4 and J is TRBJ1-2; 8 bases match TRBD1. With 5 bases clipped from V and 5 bases from J, the junction kept 8 bases outside the gene matches. Germline V lookup: CDR1 SGHNT, CDR2 YYREEE (reference sequence). The CDR3 loop spans 14 amino acids. The CDR3 DNA is TGTGCCAGCAGTCCAGGACAGGGTGGTTATGGCTACACCTTC. Protein: CASSPGQGGYGYTF.

The chain links TRBV12-5 to TRBJ2-1; 8 nucleotides agree with TRBD1. CDR1 is LGHNT and CDR2 is FRNRAP in the germline V gene. This CDR3 has 17 amino acids. The V segment lost 0 bases and the J segment 2 bases; nucleotides outside the gene matches: 6. For the CDR3, the DNA is TGTGCTAGTGGTTTGGTACGGGACAGGTATACCTACAATGAGCAGTTCTTC. Protein sequence: CASGLVRDRYTYNEQFF.

J is TRBJ2-3 and V is TRBV10-1; TRBD2 is a possible D gene (6 bases). Germline V gene sequence: CDR1 WNHNN, CDR2 SYGVQD (reference sequence). The CDR3 covers 17 residues. V lost 5 bases, J lost 0 bases, and 18 bases lay in between. This CDR3 is CASSPWRGTPSTDTQYF. The DNA of the CDR3 is TGCGCCAGCAGTCCTTGGCGGGGCACCCCTAGCACAGATACGCAGTATTTT.

This rearrangement joins TRBV7-8 to TRBJ2-5; TRBD2 agrees at 7 bases. The germline V gene has CDR1 SGHVS and CDR2 FQNEAQ. The CDR3 runs to 13 residues. Germline trimming cut 8 bases from V and 0 bases from J; bases unmatched to any gene: 3. DNA of the CDR3: TGTGCCAGCGGGGGGGAAAACCAAGAGACCCAGTACTTC. Translating it yields CASGGENQETQYF.

In its sample, this clone was seen once. The chain carries TRBV4-1 and TRBJ2-7, with 9 bases matching TRBD1. The CDR3 has 16 residues. Germline CDR1 is MGHRA and CDR2 is YSYEKL. With V trimmed by 4 bases and J by 2 bases, 9 bases remained unmatched. As DNA, the CDR3 is TGCGCCAGCAGCCCAAATCAGGGGACAGGGCCCTACGAGCAGTACTTC. Protein product: CASSPNQGTGPYEQYF.

The rearrangement joins TRBV19 to TRBJ2-1; D possibly corresponds to TRBD1 (5 bases). The V gene lost 1 base and the J gene lost 2 bases, with 9 bases spanning the gap. CDR3 length: 15 amino acids. Germline V lookup: CDR1 LNHDA, CDR2 SQIVND (reference sequence). CDR3: CASSIVGVAYNEQFF. The CDR3 DNA follows: TGTGCCAGTAGTATAGTAGGGGTAGCCTACAATGAGCAGTTCTTC.

J is TRBJ1-2 and V is TRBV27; D unresolved. Trimming removed 2 bases at V and 8 bases at J, with 15 bases between. Germline loops: CDR1 MNHEY, CDR2 SMNVEV (reference sequence). The CDR3 extends over 14 amino acids. Here the CDR3 DNA reads TGTGCCAGCAGTTTAGGGTCCGGGGAAGGGGGCTACACCTTC. Translating gives CASSLGSGEGGYTF.

V and J are TRBV7-3 and TRBJ2-5, with D possibly being TRBD2 (6 bases). The CDR3 length is 17 residues. Deletions cut 5 bases from V and 6 bases from J, with 25 bases between. Germline-derived CDR1 and CDR2 are SGHTA and FQGTGA. The CDR3 DNA sequence: TGTGCCAGCAGCACTACCCGCGGGACTCCGAACGAAAAGACCCAGTACTTC. Translation gives CASSTTRGTPNEKTQYF. Complete variable domain (other parts from reference TRBV7-3 and TRBJ2-5): GAGVSQTPSNKVTEKGKYVELRCDPISGHTALYWYRQSLGQGPEFLIYFQGTGAADDSGLPNDRFFAVRPEGSVSTLKIQRTERGDSAVYLCASSTTRGTPNEKTQYFGPGTRLLVL.

This chain joins TRBV7-2 and TRBJ2-7, with TRBD2 identical over 8 bases. CDR1 and CDR2 from the germline V gene are SGHTA and FQGNSA. The V gene end was trimmed by 8 bases and the J gene end by 3 bases; junction bases not matched to a gene: 15. The CDR3 has 16 residues. The CDR3 DNA is TGTGCCAGCTCCCCCACCTGGAGCGGGGGTCACTACGAGCAGTACTTC. Translating gives CASSPTWSGGHYEQYF. The full variable domain, completed using reference TRBV7-2 and TRBJ2-7, is GAGVSQSPSNKVTEKGKDVELRCDPISGHTALYWYRQSLGQGLEFLIYFQGNSAPDKSGLPSDRFSAERTGGSVSTLTIQRTQQEDSAVYLCASSPTWSGGHYEQYFGPGTRLTVT.